The 27 T cell receptor beta chains below were found in one sample sequenced in a study of T cell responses to AZD1222 COVID-19 vaccine. Generated by immunoSEQ multiplex PCR, the TCRdb table keeps only in-frame clones and is missing some. This sample has over 150,000 clones, with 90% to 95% found just once. The sample consisted of peripheral blood, taken 28 days after the second AZD1222 dose. These receptors all stem from an adult who received the AZD1222 COVID-19 vaccine.

The CDR3 spells CASSLAGGAETQYF. CDR3 in DNA: TGCGCCAGCAGCTTGGCGGGTGGCGCCGAGACCCAGTACTTC. V gene TRBV5-1 combines with J gene TRBJ2-5, with D unclear. Between the trimmed V and J ends, which lost 0 bases and 5 bases, there was a span of 11 bases. The CDR3 loop spans 14 amino acids. In germline, CDR1 is SGHRS, CDR2 YFSETQ.

This clone has a single count. The chain is built from TRBV11-2 and TRBJ1-4; a weak D match, TRBD1 (5 bases). Trimming cost V 3 bases and J 8 bases, with 13 bases left between them. The CDR3 is made up of 14 amino acids. The V gene's germline CDR1 is SGHAT and CDR2 FQNNGV. The CDR3 nucleotides read TGTGCCAGCAGCTTGGGACCGTGGGCCGAAAAACTGTTTTTT. Translated: CASSLGPWAEKLFF.

In this sample, this clone turned up once. The chain carries TRBV18 and TRBJ1-2; 11 bases are a match to TRBD1. CDR3 length equals 14 residues. Looked up from germline, CDR1 is KGHSH and CDR2 is LQKENI. Trimming cost V 5 bases and J 6 bases; bases outside gene matches: 5. The CDR3: CASSVRDRGDGYTF. CDR3 sequence (DNA): TGTGCCAGCTCAGTTCGGGACAGGGGGGATGGCTACACCTTC.

The gene calls are TRBV18 and TRBJ1-4, with D possibly being TRBD1 (5 bases). CDR1 is KGHSH and CDR2 is LQKENI in the germline V gene. V was clipped by 6 bases and J by 4 bases, with 15 bases between them. The CDR3 totals 15 residues. The CDR3: CASSNNAGRNEKLFF. The CDR3 DNA sequence: TGTGCCAGCTCTAACAACGCGGGACGTAATGAAAAACTGTTTTTT.

The chain recombines TRBV19 with TRBJ1-5; D not resolved. This CDR3 is 13 amino acids long. With 8 bases removed from V and 2 bases from J, the gap between germline ends came to 10 bases. Germline CDR1 reads LNHDA; CDR2 reads SQIVND (reference sequence). The DNA of the CDR3 is TGTGCCAGTCCCTTTTCGGGCAATCAGCCCCAGCATTTT. Its translation is CASPFSGNQPQHF.

CDR3 sequence reads: CASRLSPGYTF. The CDR3 DNA sequence: TGTGCCAGCAGACTCTCGCCGGGCTACACCTTC. This chain uses TRBV6-5 with TRBJ1-2; D ambiguous. The CDR3 covers 11 residues. Trimming stripped 6 bases from V and 8 bases from J, with 10 bases between. Germline CDR1 and CDR2: MNHEY and SVGAGI.

This rearrangement joins TRBV3-1 (or the pseudogene TRBV3-2) to TRBJ2-5; TRBD1 is a possible D gene (7 bases). Germline-derived CDR1 and CDR2 are LGHDT and YNNKEL (reference sequence). V was clipped by 3 bases and J by 3 bases, with 17 bases between them. This CDR3 has 16 amino acids. CDR3: CASSHGGGQGEETQYF. The CDR3 DNA reads TGTGCCAGCAGCCACGGGGGCGGGCAGGGGGAAGAGACCCAGTACTTC.

The CDR3 DNA is TGTGCCAGCACCATAGACGGCAGTTACAATGAGCAGTTCTTC. Its protein is CASTIDGSYNEQFF. V gene TRBV5-8 combines with J gene TRBJ2-1; D call uncertain. The CDR3 sequence is 14 residues long. Germline V lookup: CDR1 SGHTS, CDR2 YDEGEE. V shed 6 bases and J shed 4 bases, with 14 bases lying between them. Full variable domain (missing parts from reference TRBV5-8 and TRBJ2-1): EAGVTQSPTHLIKTRGQQATLRCSPISGHTSVYWYQQALGLGLQFLLWYDEGEERNRGNFPPRFSGRQFPNYSSELNVNALELEDSALYLCASTIDGSYNEQFFGPGTRLTVL.

This chain connects TRBV14 to TRBJ1-2; perhaps TRBD1 as D (5 bases). Germline V gene lookup returns CDR1 SGHDN and CDR2 FVKESK. V was cut by 4 bases and J by 5 bases, with 14 bases left in between. The CDR3 sequence is 14 residues long. As DNA, the CDR3 is TGTGCCAGCAGCCCAGGGACCATTCTATATGGCTACACCTTC. Amino acids: CASSPGTILYGYTF.

CDR3 DNA: TGCGCCAGCAGCTCCGGACTTTACTCCTACGAGCAGTACTTC. Translation: CASSSGLYSYEQYF. The chain joins TRBV5-1 to TRBJ2-7; D might be TRBD2 (5 bases). The CDR3 has 14 amino acids. CDR1 is SGHRS and CDR2 is YFSETQ in the germline V gene. Trimming removed 3 bases from V and 0 bases from J, with 10 bases in between.

This chain joins TRBV7-8 and TRBJ1-5, with TRBD1 as a possible D gene (6 bases). V lost 7 bases to trimming and J lost 1 base, with 17 bases between them. Germline V gives CDR1 SGHVS, CDR2 FQNEAQ. The length of the CDR3 is 16 residues. CDR3 loop: CASTSGGGRSNQPQHF. DNA for the CDR3: TGTGCCAGCACCTCCGGAGGGGGACGGAGCAATCAGCCCCAGCATTTT.

The chain carries TRBV14 and TRBJ1-2; no clear D. Germline loops: CDR1 SGHDN, CDR2 FVKESK. The CDR3 has 15 residues. The V end was cut by 0 bases, the J end by 4 bases, with 12 bases between. In DNA, the CDR3 is TGTGCCAGCAGCCAAGATTTGTCCCGGACCTATGGCTACACCTTC. Translation: CASSQDLSRTYGYTF.

The rearrangement uses TRBV28 and TRBJ2-3; 7 positions match TRBD2. The germline CDR1 and CDR2 sequences are MDHEN and SYDVKM. The CDR3 is made up of 15 amino acids. Unmatched junction bases numbered 11, after V lost 8 bases and J lost 3 bases. The CDR3 DNA reads as TGTGCCAGCGGGCCAGGACTAGGCGGGACAGATACGCAGTATTTT. Translating it yields CASGPGLGGTDTQYF.

CDR3 residues: CASSQLPSGEHEAFF. Written as DNA, the CDR3 is TGTGCCAGCAGCCAATTACCATCCGGCGAACATGAAGCTTTCTTT. The rearrangement uses TRBV3-1 (or the pseudogene TRBV3-2) and TRBJ1-1, with D uncertain. The germline V gene encodes CDR1 LGHDT and CDR2 YNNKEL (reference sequence). V was pared by 2 bases and J by 7 bases, with 17 bases between. The CDR3 spans 15 residues.

This chain joins TRBV5-1 and TRBJ2-3; unclear D gene. Deletions cut 2 bases from V and 2 bases from J, with 9 bases between. The CDR3 has 14 amino acids. The germline V gene has CDR1 SGHRS and CDR2 YFSETQ. CDR3 DNA: TGCGCCAGCAGCTTTGGGCAAGACACAGATACGCAGTATTTT. Translation: CASSFGQDTDTQYF.

The gene calls are TRBV28 and TRBJ1-2; 8 bases map to TRBD1. The CDR3 has 15 amino acids. With 5 bases clipped from V and 8 bases from J, the junction kept 13 bases outside the gene matches. CDR1 is MDHEN and CDR2 is SYDVKM in the germline V gene. The CDR3 loop reads CASSPSAGGAGGYTF. CDR3 DNA: TGTGCCAGCAGTCCTTCGGCAGGGGGCGCGGGCGGCTACACCTTC.

The CDR3 region is CASSSLTGWVNQPQHF. The CDR3 DNA reads TGTGCCAGCAGCTCCCTGACAGGGTGGGTCAATCAGCCCCAGCATTTT. The V and J genes are TRBV7-8 and TRBJ1-5, with 7 positions matching TRBD1. The CDR3 loop spans 16 amino acids. J was trimmed by 3 bases and V by 4 bases; bases with no gene match: 9. Germline CDR1 is SGHVS and CDR2 is FQNEAQ.

J is TRBJ1-4 and V is TRBV3-1 (or the pseudogene TRBV3-2); 8 positions match TRBD1. The J segment lost 10 bases and the V segment lost 1 base, leaving 11 bases of the junction unmatched. Germline CDR1 and CDR2: LGHDT and YNNKEL (reference sequence). The CDR3 spans 16 residues. This CDR3 reads CASSQGSRGPYGKLFF. The CDR3 DNA reads as TGTGCCAGCAGCCAAGGTAGCAGGGGGCCTTATGGAAAACTGTTTTTT.

CDR3 bases: TGTGCCAGCAGTTCACAGGGGGCAAGGAATTCACCCCTCCACTTT. Its protein is CASSSQGARNSPLHF. This chain joins TRBV28 and TRBJ1-6; 9 bases align to TRBD1. This CDR3 contains 15 residues. Per the germline V gene, CDR1 is MDHEN and CDR2 is SYDVKM. J gave up 7 bases and V 4 bases, and 5 bases lay outside the gene matches.

This clone showed up just once. The J gene is TRBJ2-2, the V gene TRBV4-2, with TRBD2 matching 11 bases. From germline, CDR1 is LGHNA and CDR2 YNFKEQ. The length of the CDR3 is 18 residues. After removal of 2 bases from V and 6 bases from J, the junction contained 11 bases not matched to a gene. Here the CDR3 reads CASSQLSGGAGVSGELFF. CDR3 DNA sequence: TGTGCCAGCAGCCAACTTAGCGGGGGGGCCGGAGTGTCCGGGGAGCTGTTTTTT.

This rearrangement joins TRBV21-1 to TRBJ2-7. TRBV21-1 is designated a pseudogene. This CDR3 is 14 amino acids long. For the CDR3, the DNA is TGTGCCAGCAGCAAAGTCGGACGGACCTACGAGCAGTACTTC. Translation gives CASSKVGRTYEQYF.

In this sample, this clone turned up once. This chain connects TRBV2 to TRBJ1-5; D may be TRBD1 (5 bases). The CDR3 spans 15 residues. Trimming took 7 bases from V and 0 from J, leaving 13 bases between them. Germline CDR1 SNHLY, CDR2 FYNNEI. CDR3 amino acids: CASIPGRGSNQPQHF. The CDR3 coding sequence is TGTGCCAGCATCCCGGGGAGGGGTAGCAATCAGCCCCAGCATTTT.

The J gene is TRBJ2-2, the V gene TRBV11-3; D may be TRBD2 (6 bases). This CDR3 contains 14 residues. V lost 0 bases, J lost 5 bases, and 7 bases lay in between. Germline assignment: CDR1 SGHNT and CDR2 YENEEA. The CDR3 region is CASSLEGGTGELFF. In DNA form, the CDR3 reads TGTGCCAGCAGCTTAGAGGGGGGAACCGGGGAGCTGTTTTTT.

The chain joins TRBV29-1 to TRBJ1-1, with TRBD1 matching 7 bases. The V and J ends lost 4 bases and 0 bases, in that order; junction bases with no gene match: 5. Germline CDR1 reads SQVTM; CDR2 reads ANQGSEA. The CDR3 totals 14 residues. CDR3 loop: CSVVGQRLNTEAFF. In DNA form, the CDR3 reads TGCAGCGTTGTGGGACAGAGGCTGAACACTGAAGCTTTCTTT. Full variable domain (outside the CDR3, taken from reference TRBV29-1 and TRBJ1-1): SAVISQKPSRDICQRGTSLTIQCQVDSQVTMMFWYRQQPGQSLTLIATANQGSEATYESGFVIDKFPISRPNLTFSTLTVSNMSPEDSSIYLCSVVGQRLNTEAFFGQGTRLTVV.

V and J are TRBV6-5 and TRBJ1-6, with 8 positions matching TRBD1. V shed 2 bases and J 9 bases; nucleotides not matched to a gene: 3. Germline V gene sequence: CDR1 MNHEY, CDR2 SVGAGI. This CDR3 is 14 amino acids long. The DNA of the CDR3 is TGTGCCAGCAGTTACACAGACAGGGGTTCACCCCTCCACTTT. This codes for CASSYTDRGSPLHF.

The chain uses TRBV5-1 and TRBJ1-1; possibly TRBD1 for D (5 bases). The CDR3 has 14 amino acids. V was trimmed by 7 bases and J by 1 base, leaving 14 bases between them. Germline loops: CDR1 SGHRS, CDR2 YFSETQ. CDR3: CASAFQDKNTEAFF. CDR3 sequence (DNA): TGCGCCAGCGCCTTTCAGGACAAGAACACTGAAGCTTTCTTT.

The chain recombines TRBV7-2 with TRBJ1-4, with unresolved D. Trimming took off 5 bases at V and 7 bases at J, with 14 bases between the two ends. The germline gives CDR1 SGHTA, CDR2 FQGNSA. The CDR3 totals 14 residues. In DNA, the CDR3 is TGTGCCAGCAGCAATTTCTTCGGAGGTGAAAAACTGTTTTTT. Residues: CASSNFFGGEKLFF.